Following are 30 T cell receptor beta chains from one sample sequenced in a study of blood T cell repertoires in COVID-19. This table comes from immunoSEQ multiplex PCR, and its TCRdb copy is limited to in-frame clones, with some not included. The table records fewer than 60,000 clones, around 86% of them present only once. The sequencing input was peripheral blood. The receptors come from an elderly woman with acute or convalescent COVID-19.

The chain combines TRBV7-9 with TRBJ1-1; 9 nucleotides match TRBD1. V trimming: 1 base; J trimming: 5 bases; junction bases outside the gene matches: 8. Looked up from germline, CDR1 is SEHNR and CDR2 is FQNEAQ (reference sequence). The CDR3 runs 16 residues. The CDR3 sequence is CASSLEDRGWGTEAFF. The DNA for the CDR3 is TGTGCCAGCAGCTTAGAGGACAGGGGATGGGGAACTGAAGCTTTCTTT.

This sequence joins TRBV30 and TRBJ1-1, with unresolved D. The ends were cut back, 2 bases at V and 4 bases at J, with 11 bases in the middle. This CDR3 is built from 13 residues. Per the germline V gene, CDR1 is GTSNPN and CDR2 is SVGIG (reference sequence). CDR3 region: CAWSSPLFTEAFF. For the CDR3, the DNA is TGTGCCTGGAGTTCCCCCCTTTTCACTGAAGCTTTCTTT.

The chain carries TRBV6-5 and TRBJ2-7; 7 nucleotides line up with TRBD1. The germline V gene encodes CDR1 MNHEY and CDR2 SVGAGI. With V trimmed by 6 bases and J by 0 bases, 8 bases remained unmatched. The CDR3 consists of 15 residues. CDR3 coding DNA: TGTGCCAGCAGAGCCGACAGGGACCCCTCCTACGAGCAGTACGTC. This gives the protein CASRADRDPSYEQYV.

This sequence joins TRBV5-8 and TRBJ2-5, with D uncertain. Between the trimmed V and J ends, which lost 2 bases and 4 bases, there was a span of 18 bases. The CDR3 has 16 residues. Germline values: CDR1 SGHTS, CDR2 YDEGEE. Written as DNA, the CDR3 is TGTGCCAGCAGCTTCCTACGCGCCGGAGCCCCAGAGACCCAGTACTTC. Protein product: CASSFLRAGAPETQYF.

This chain links TRBV3-1 (or the pseudogene TRBV3-2) with TRBJ1-6; possibly TRBD1 for D (5 bases). Deletions cut 3 bases from V and 7 bases from J, with 10 bases between. The CDR3 runs 14 residues. Per germline, CDR1 LGHDT and CDR2 YNNKEL (reference sequence). For the CDR3, the DNA is TGTGCCAGCAGCCAGGAAGGGGTCAATTCACCCCTCCACTTT. The encoded protein is CASSQEGVNSPLHF.

This sequence joins TRBV7-9 and TRBJ1-5; maybe TRBD1 (6 bases). The CDR3 length is 14 residues. From germline, CDR1 is SEHNR and CDR2 FQNEAQ (reference sequence). The V gene lost 2 bases and the J gene lost 7 bases, with 12 bases spanning the gap. The CDR3 region has the DNA TGTGCCAGCAGCTTATCAGGGGTGGACCAGCCCCAGCATTTT. Its translation: CASSLSGVDQPQHF.

This clone has a single count. The rearrangement links TRBV5-1 to TRBJ1-4, with 10 positions matching TRBD1. The V segment lost 4 bases and the J segment 5 bases; nucleotides outside the gene matches: 2. CDR3 length: 14 amino acids. Germline assignment: CDR1 SGHRS and CDR2 YFSETQ. CDR3 protein: CASSRTGGNEKLFF. CDR3 nucleotides: TGCGCCAGCAGCAGGACAGGGGGGAATGAAAAACTGTTTTTT.

This chain connects TRBV23-1 to TRBJ1-1; D is undetermined. TRBV23-1 is an ORF; its function is uncertain. The ends were cut back, 2 bases at V and 0 bases at J, with 10 bases in the middle. There are 15 residues in the CDR3. The DNA of the CDR3 is TGCGCCAGCAGTCAACAAAAGAACATGAACACTGAAGCTTTCTTT. Its translation: CASSQQKNMNTEAFF.

The chain is built from TRBV3-1 (or the pseudogene TRBV3-2) and TRBJ2-1; TRBD2 aligns across 7 bases. In germline, CDR1 is LGHDT, CDR2 YNNKEL (reference sequence). V shed 1 base, J shed 6 bases, and the junction held 3 bases outside the gene matches. This CDR3 spans 14 amino acids. In DNA form, the CDR3 reads TGTGCCAGCAGCCAAGGACTAGCCTCCAATGAGCAGTTCTTC. It is translated as CASSQGLASNEQFF.

The rearrangement links TRBV7-6 to TRBJ2-3; 8 positions agree with TRBD2. This CDR3 has 14 amino acids. Germline CDR1 and CDR2: SGHVS and FNYEAQ. Trimming removed 5 bases from V and 8 bases from J; junction bases left unmatched: 9. This CDR3 is CASSPARGARTQYF. The CDR3 DNA sequence: TGTGCCAGCAGCCCCGCGCGGGGGGCCCGTACGCAGTATTTT.

The V call is TRBV3-1 (or the pseudogene TRBV3-2), the J call TRBJ2-2; no definite D call. V was cut by 1 base and J by 7 bases, with 7 bases left in between. The CDR3 consists of 13 residues. Germline V lookup: CDR1 LGHDT, CDR2 YNNKEL (reference sequence). CDR3 nucleotides: TGTGCCAGCAGCCAAGCGGTTAACGGGGAGCTGTTTTTT. Its protein is CASSQAVNGELFF.

The CDR3 spells CASGRQGEDEQFF. CDR3 nucleotide sequence: TGTGCCAGCGGTCGACAGGGAGAAGATGAGCAGTTCTTC. J is TRBJ2-1 and V is TRBV4-2; 7 positions match TRBD1. The trim removed 8 bases at V and 8 bases at J, leaving 9 bases unmatched. The CDR3 covers 13 residues. Looked up from germline, CDR1 is LGHNA and CDR2 is YNFKEQ.

The gene calls are TRBV28 and TRBJ1-1; 8 positions match TRBD1. Germline assignment: CDR1 MDHEN and CDR2 SYDVKM. V lost 6 bases and J lost 6; bases outside the gene matches: 12. The CDR3 is made up of 15 amino acids. CDR3 loop: CASSSHEDRASEAFF. CDR3 DNA: TGTGCCAGCAGCTCCCACGAGGACAGGGCGTCTGAAGCTTTCTTT. Variable domain in full (rest from reference TRBV28 and TRBJ1-1): DVKVTQSSRYLVKRTGEKVFLECVQDMDHENMFWYRQDPGLGLRLIYFSYDVKMKEKGDIPEGYSVSREKKERFSLILESASTNQTSMYLCASSSHEDRASEAFFGQGTRLTVV.

The V call is TRBV6-5, the J call TRBJ2-1; 8 bases match TRBD2. V shed 7 bases, J shed 6 bases, and the junction held 11 bases outside the gene matches. This CDR3 has 15 residues. CDR1 and CDR2 (germline): MNHEY, SVGAGI. The CDR3 reads CASNTGVAGINEQFF. The CDR3 coding sequence is TGTGCCAGCAATACCGGAGTAGCGGGAATCAATGAGCAGTTCTTC.

V is TRBV5-1 and J is TRBJ2-7; 9 nucleotides align to TRBD1. The CDR3 spans 13 residues. V lost 4 bases, J lost 5 bases, and 4 bases stayed unmatched. Germline assignment: CDR1 SGHRS and CDR2 YFSETQ. Written as DNA, the CDR3 is TGCGCCAGCAGCGCGGGACAGGGCAACGAGCAGTACTTC. Translated: CASSAGQGNEQYF.

This chain uses TRBV3-1 (or the pseudogene TRBV3-2) with TRBJ1-2, with 7 bases aligning to TRBD1. The CDR3 runs 17 residues. CDR1 LGHDT and CDR2 YNNKEL come from the germline V gene (reference sequence). Trimming removed 6 bases from V and 6 bases from J; junction bases left unmatched: 19. In nucleotides, the CDR3 is TGTGCCAGCAGGACGATCTTTTCCGGGACAGTCGGTCATGGCTACACCTTC. Protein sequence: CASRTIFSGTVGHGYTF.

The gene calls are TRBV5-6 and TRBJ2-7; 11 nucleotides match TRBD1. The germline V gene encodes CDR1 SGHDT and CDR2 YYEEEE. The CDR3 runs to 18 residues. V gave up 0 bases and J gave up 7 bases; unmatched junction bases: 15. For the CDR3, the DNA is TGTGCCAGCAGCTTGGTTGGCTCTGAGGACAGGGGGCAAACTGAGCAGTACGTC. Translation gives CASSLVGSEDRGQTEQYV.

The rearrangement joins TRBV7-9 to TRBJ2-2; tentative D call: TRBD2 (6 bases). Germline-derived CDR1 and CDR2 are SEHNR and FQNEAQ (reference sequence). The CDR3 has 15 residues. V lost 0 bases to trimming and J lost 1 base, with 6 bases between them. Here the CDR3 reads CASSLASGNTGELFF. The CDR3 nucleotides read TGTGCCAGCAGCTTAGCTAGCGGGAACACCGGGGAGCTGTTTTTT.

The V gene is TRBV18, the J gene TRBJ2-3; D gene ambiguous. The CDR3 runs to 15 residues. Deletions cut 5 bases from V and 0 bases from J, with 12 bases between. Per germline, CDR1 KGHSH and CDR2 LQKENI. CDR3 protein: CASSLSSTSTDTQYF. CDR3 coding DNA: TGTGCCAGCTCATTAAGCTCCACTAGCACAGATACGCAGTATTTT.

The rearrangement links TRBV4-2 to TRBJ1-5, with D possibly being TRBD1 (5 bases). Trimming shortened V by 0 bases and J by 2 bases, and 11 bases separated the two germline ends. Germline V gene lookup returns CDR1 LGHNA and CDR2 YNFKEQ. This CDR3 has 16 amino acids. CDR3 residues: CASSQEGTTGNQPQHF. For the CDR3, the DNA is TGTGCCAGCAGCCAAGAAGGAACGACAGGCAATCAGCCCCAGCATTTT.

The chain joins TRBV6-4 to TRBJ2-3; the match to TRBD2 covers 8 bases. The germline V gene has CDR1 MRHNA and CDR2 SNTAGT. The CDR3 extends over 17 amino acids. V was pared by 0 bases and J by 7 bases, with 12 bases of the junction left unmatched. CDR3 sequence (DNA): TGTGCCAGCAGTGACTCGAGGTGGCGGGAGGCGATTTATACGCAGTATTTT. This translates into CASSDSRWREAIYTQYF.

The genes are TRBV3-1 (or the pseudogene TRBV3-2) and TRBJ1-5; no clear D gene. CDR3 length: 13 amino acids. V gave up 1 base and J gave up 4 bases, with 5 bases separating them. The germline V gene has CDR1 LGHDT and CDR2 YNNKEL (reference sequence). The CDR3: CASSQAPNQPQHF. CDR3 nucleotide sequence: TGTGCCAGCAGCCAAGCCCCTAATCAGCCCCAGCATTTT.

The V and J genes are TRBV5-6 and TRBJ2-6, with D perhaps TRBD1 (6 bases). Germline V CDR1 and CDR2: SGHDT, YYEEEE. The CDR3 spans 15 residues. V shed 9 bases and J shed 1 base, with 14 bases lying between them. The CDR3 nucleotides read TGTGCCATCGGACAGCTGTCGTCTGGGGCCAACGTCCTGACTTTC. Amino acids: CAIGQLSSGANVLTF.

The rearrangement uses TRBV5-1 and TRBJ1-1; tentative D call: TRBD1 (6 bases). This CDR3 is 11 amino acids long. Germline loops: CDR1 SGHRS, CDR2 YFSETQ. V was pared by 1 base and J by 8 bases, with 6 bases between. The CDR3 DNA reads as TGCGCCAGCAGCTTGACAGGGGAAGCTTTCTTT. Protein sequence: CASSLTGEAFF. Full variable domain (rest looked up from reference TRBV5-1 and TRBJ1-1): KAGVTQTPRYLIKTRGQQVTLSCSPISGHRSVSWYQQTPGQGLQFLFEYFSETQRNKGNFPGRFSGRQFSNSRSEMNVSTLELGDSALYLCASSLTGEAFFGQGTRLTVV.

V and J are TRBV5-1 and TRBJ2-7; 10 bases align to TRBD1. Trimming took 6 bases from V and 3 from J; bases not matched to a gene: 3. The CDR3 spans 13 residues. Germline CDR1 and CDR2: SGHRS and YFSETQ. The CDR3 protein is CASTWTGGYEQYF. CDR3 sequence (DNA): TGCGCCAGCACCTGGACAGGGGGCTACGAGCAGTACTTC.

This chain joins TRBV6-6 and TRBJ2-3; no reliable D call. Germline V gene sequence: CDR1 MNHNY, CDR2 SVGAGI (reference sequence). Between the trimmed V and J ends, which lost 7 bases and 4 bases, there was a span of 18 bases. The CDR3 contains 15 residues. The chain's CDR3 is CASTRLEGSSDTQYF. CDR3 nucleotide sequence: TGTGCCAGCACCCGACTTGAAGGAAGTTCAGATACGCAGTATTTT.

This rearrangement joins TRBV10-1 to TRBJ2-1; D is perhaps TRBD2 (6 bases). Germline CDR1 is WNHNN and CDR2 is SYGVQD (reference sequence). There are 15 residues in the CDR3. Trimming pared 2 bases from V and 0 bases from J, leaving 8 bases between. The CDR3, as DNA: TGCGCCAGCAGTGAGCCCGGGAGCTCCTACAATGAGCAGTTCTTC. Translating it yields CASSEPGSSYNEQFF.

The chain uses TRBV4-1 and TRBJ2-5, with 12 bases identical to TRBD2. Germline CDR1 and CDR2: MGHRA and YSYEKL. This CDR3 spans 17 amino acids. V shed 0 bases and J 4 bases; nucleotides not matched to a gene: 6. As DNA, the CDR3 is TGCGCCAGCAGCCAAGATCAGCTAGCGGGAGGGCCAGAGACCCAGTACTTC. Protein product: CASSQDQLAGGPETQYF.

The chain has TRBV19 and TRBJ2-2, with a weak D call TRBD1 (6 bases). CDR3 length equals 15 residues. V was cut by 3 bases and J by 4 bases, with 12 bases left in between. Germline CDR1 reads LNHDA; CDR2 reads SQIVND (reference sequence). The CDR3 coding sequence is TGTGCCAGTAGTATCCATCAGGGGTTCACCGGGGAGCTGTTTTTT. Residues: CASSIHQGFTGELFF. Looking up the rest from reference TRBV19 and TRBJ2-2 gives the full variable domain: DGGITQSPKYLFRKEGQNVTLSCEQNLNHDAMYWYRQDPGQGLRLIYYSQIVNDFQKGDIAEGYSVSREKKESFPLTVTSAQKNPTAFYLCASSIHQGFTGELFFGEGSRLTVL.

This clone is a singleton in its sample. The V call is TRBV19, the J call TRBJ1-1; D gene uncertain. V gave up 2 bases and J gave up 3 bases, with 10 bases separating them. Per germline, CDR1 LNHDA and CDR2 SQIVND (reference sequence). CDR3 size: 14 residues. The DNA of the CDR3 is TGTGCCAGTAGTATAAGGGAGTTTTACACTGAAGCTTTCTTT. Its protein product is CASSIREFYTEAFF.